These 29 T cell receptor beta chains originate from one sample sequenced in a study of shared clonotypes between healthy human individuals (dated by TCRdb to between 2020 and 2021). Library method: the immunoSEQ multiplex PCR assay. Drawn from immuneACCESS, this table holds only the in-frame rearrangements with V and J called that TCRdb kept. Clones are partly lost; checked studies trace under half to an unresolved V gene and leave the rest unexplained. The sample table lists 2 million to 2.5 million clones, roughly 90% of them with a count of one. The ten largest clones add up to approximately 0.4% of the sample. Sample: naive CD4+ T cells from PBMCs. The cell subset or site label on this specimen signifies: CD45RA+ positively selected. Receptors originate from a man between 18 and 29 years old in good health. Some clones in this sample may be carry-over from other donors' samples.

The chain combines TRBV5-1 with TRBJ2-7, with 11 bases identical to TRBD2. The CDR3 runs 16 residues. Germline assignment: CDR1 SGHRS and CDR2 YFSETQ. After removal of 5 bases from V and 0 bases from J, the junction contained 7 bases not matched to a gene. The CDR3 coding sequence is TGCGCCAGCAGGCTCACTAGCGGGAGTAGCTCCTACGAGCAGTACTTC. Protein product: CASRLTSGSSSYEQYF.

The rearrangement joins TRBV30 to TRBJ1-2; possible D gene TRBD1, 5 bases. The germline CDR1 and CDR2 sequences are GTSNPN and SVGIG (reference sequence). The V end lost 5 bases, the J end lost 4 bases, and 14 bases lay between the germline ends. The CDR3 extends over 13 amino acids. Written as DNA, the CDR3 is TGTGCCTGGGCACGTACAGGAATCTATGGCTACACCTTC. This sequence encodes CAWARTGIYGYTF. Using reference TRBV30 and TRBJ1-2 for the parts outside the CDR3, the full variable domain is SQTIHQWPATLVQPVGSPLSLECTVEGTSNPNLYWYRQAAGRGLQLLFYSVGIGQISSEVPQNLSASRPQDRQFILSSKKLLLSDSGFYLCAWARTGIYGYTFGSGTRLTVV.

About this clone itself: The sample contains more than one DNA sequence encoding this CDR3. This rearrangement joins TRBV6-6 to TRBJ2-1; 12 bases are shared with TRBD2. There are 15 residues in the CDR3. The germline V gene encodes CDR1 MNHNY and CDR2 SVGAGI (reference sequence). J was trimmed by 4 bases and V by 6 bases; bases with no gene match: 4. The CDR3 sequence is CASSRTSGEYNEQFF. DNA for the CDR3: TGTGCCAGCAGCCGGACTAGCGGGGAATACAATGAGCAGTTCTTC.

V gene TRBV28 combines with J gene TRBJ2-3, with D perhaps matching TRBD1 (6 bases). V lost 5 bases and J 4 bases, leaving 22 bases between the germline ends. The CDR3 has 17 residues. Germline CDR1 reads MDHEN; CDR2 reads SYDVKM. Here the CDR3 DNA reads TGTGCCAGCAGTCCCCCCTTAACAGGGTTGTGGGCAGATACGCAGTATTTT. Its translation is CASSPPLTGLWADTQYF.

The CDR3 bases are TGTGCCAGCAGTCCACGTAGGGGGAACACTGAAGCTTTCTTT. Translated, it gives CASSPRRGNTEAFF. V usage is TRBV7-9 and J usage is TRBJ1-1; tentative D call: TRBD1 (5 bases). Germline loops: CDR1 SEHNR, CDR2 FQNEAQ (reference sequence). The ends were cut back, 6 bases at V and 1 base at J, with 12 bases in the middle. This CDR3 comprises 14 residues.

This clone was detected once. The chain links TRBV23-1 to TRBJ1-3; D remains unclear. TRBV23-1 is an open reading frame, and its role is uncertain. There are 15 residues in the CDR3. Trimming removed 6 bases at V and 0 bases at J, with 12 bases between. CDR3 nucleotides: TGCGCCAGCAGGCCGGGAAGAATCTCTGGAAACACCATATATTTT. Protein product: CASRPGRISGNTIYF.

The V and J genes are TRBV7-9 and TRBJ2-7, with D possibly matching TRBD2 (6 bases). Per germline, CDR1 SEHNR and CDR2 FQNEAQ (reference sequence). The CDR3 has 15 residues. The V end was cut by 1 base, the J end by 2 bases, with 12 bases between. The CDR3 is CASSLGTIDPYEQYF. In nucleotides, the CDR3 is TGTGCCAGCAGCTTAGGGACTATAGACCCCTACGAGCAGTACTTC.

J is TRBJ2-7 and V is TRBV18, with D uncertain. CDR1 KGHSH and CDR2 LQKENI come from the germline V gene. Trimming stripped 2 bases from V and 1 base from J, with 12 bases between. This CDR3 spans 15 amino acids. DNA for the CDR3: TGTGCCAGCTCACCAACGGGCCGGGCATCCTACGAGCAGTACTTC. Encoded protein: CASSPTGRASYEQYF.

This chain connects TRBV7-2 to TRBJ2-1; 13 nucleotides line up with TRBD2. The V segment lost 6 bases and the J segment 10 bases; nucleotides outside the gene matches: 15. CDR1 is SGHTA and CDR2 is FQGNSA in the germline V gene. CDR3 size: 17 residues. The CDR3: CASSSPPGLAGAWEQFF. In DNA, the CDR3 is TGTGCCAGCAGTTCGCCCCCCGGACTAGCGGGAGCCTGGGAGCAGTTCTTC.

The chain combines TRBV4-3 with TRBJ1-3, with 8 bases aligning to TRBD1. The CDR3 contains 18 residues. Germline CDR1 is LGHNA and CDR2 is YSLEER. V was pared by 1 base and J by 0 bases, with 8 bases of the junction left unmatched. CDR3 DNA: TGCGCCAGCAGCCAAGGGTCCAGGGGGCCTTCCTCTGGAAACACCATATATTTT. Its translation is CASSQGSRGPSSGNTIYF.

This chain connects TRBV2 to TRBJ2-5, with 13 bases aligning to TRBD2. This CDR3 is 14 amino acids long. CDR1 SNHLY and CDR2 FYNNEI come from the germline V gene. The V and J ends lost 11 bases and 5 bases, in that order; junction bases with no gene match: 8. The CDR3 DNA sequence: TGTGCCGGATGGACTAGCGGGAGTATGGAGACCCAGTACTTC. Its protein product is CAGWTSGSMETQYF. The full variable domain, rest sourced from reference TRBV2 and TRBJ2-5, is EPEVTQTPSHQVTQMGQEVILRCVPISNHLYFYWYRQILGQKVEFLVSFYNNEISEKSEIFDDQFSVERPDGSNFTLKIRSTKLEDSAMYFCAGWTSGSMETQYFGPGTRLLVL.

This chain uses TRBV11-3 with TRBJ2-1; a weak D match, TRBD2 (6 bases). Trimming left V 5 bases short and J 7 bases short, with 15 bases between. This CDR3 region has 14 residues. Germline CDR1 and CDR2: SGHNT and YENEEA. The CDR3 here is CASSRGTDENEQFF. CDR3 nucleotides: TGTGCCAGCAGCCGCGGGACCGACGAAAATGAGCAGTTCTTC.

The V and J genes are TRBV28 and TRBJ1-2; the match to TRBD1 covers 10 bases. The V gene's germline CDR1 is MDHEN and CDR2 SYDVKM. The J segment lost 3 bases and the V segment lost 6 bases, leaving 7 bases of the junction unmatched. The CDR3 is 15 amino acids. The CDR3 region has the DNA TGTGCCAGCAGCACCAGGACAGGGGGAGACTATGGCTACACCTTC. As protein: CASSTRTGGDYGYTF.

Points on this clone: Distinct nucleotide sequences in the sample also encode this CDR3. The J gene is TRBJ2-6, the V gene TRBV6-1, with 9 bases that match TRBD1. V was pared by 8 bases and J by 2 bases, with 1 base of the junction left unmatched. CDR1 MNHNS and CDR2 SASEGT come from the germline V gene. This CDR3 spans 14 amino acids. The chain's CDR3 is CASRDRAGANVLTF. The CDR3 region has the DNA TGTGCCAGCCGGGACAGGGCTGGGGCCAACGTCCTGACTTTC.

The CDR3 region is CASSVGQGKSGNTIYF. The CDR3 DNA sequence: TGTGCCAGCAGCGTAGGACAGGGAAAATCTGGAAACACCATATATTTT. The chain is built from TRBV9 and TRBJ1-3, with 7 nucleotides matching TRBD1. Losses at the gene ends were 0 bases for V and 1 base for J; bases not matched to a gene: 4. Germline V CDR1 and CDR2: SGDLS, YYNGEE. The CDR3 loop spans 16 amino acids.

V and J are TRBV28 and TRBJ2-3; TRBD2 matches 13 bases. CDR1 is MDHEN and CDR2 is SYDVKM in the germline V gene. The junction had 6 bases not matched to a gene; V was cut back by 7 bases and J by 5 bases. The CDR3 is 15 amino acids. The DNA of the CDR3 is TGTGCCAGCACCGGGACTAGCGGGATCGGAGATACGCAGTATTTT. Translating it yields CASTGTSGIGDTQYF.

V is TRBV4-3 and J is TRBJ2-2, with TRBD2 matching over 10 bases. Losses at the gene ends were 0 bases for V and 3 bases for J; bases not matched to a gene: 7. Germline V CDR1 and CDR2: LGHNA, YSLEER. This CDR3 contains 18 residues. The CDR3 is CASSQDWLAGDYTGELFF. The CDR3 region has the DNA TGCGCCAGCAGCCAAGATTGGCTAGCGGGAGACTACACCGGGGAGCTGTTTTTT.

The chain has TRBV2 and TRBJ2-3, with D possibly matching TRBD1 (5 bases). The germline V gene encodes CDR1 SNHLY and CDR2 FYNNEI. The CDR3 loop spans 13 amino acids. Trimming removed 5 bases at V and 9 bases at J, with 15 bases between. CDR3 amino acids: CASSPDIIGTQYF. CDR3 DNA: TGTGCCAGCAGTCCGGACATAATCGGAACGCAGTATTTT.

The chain couples TRBV28 to TRBJ1-1; D ambiguous. With 9 bases removed from V and 6 bases from J, the gap between germline ends came to 20 bases. The CDR3 runs 14 residues. In germline, CDR1 is MDHEN, CDR2 SYDVKM. The CDR3 coding sequence is TGTGCCAGTACTTATTGGAAAGACGGCGCTGAAGCTTTCTTT. As protein: CASTYWKDGAEAFF.

A remark on this clone: Other DNA sequences from this sample encode an identical CDR3 as well. The V gene is TRBV28, the J gene TRBJ1-5; possibly TRBD1 for D (5 bases). Germline V gene sequence: CDR1 MDHEN, CDR2 SYDVKM. Deletions cut 5 bases from V and 6 bases from J, with 11 bases between. CDR3 length equals 13 residues. The CDR3 is CASSRTGGQPQHF. CDR3 DNA sequence: TGTGCCAGCAGTCGCACGGGGGGTCAGCCCCAGCATTTT.

This chain uses TRBV15 with TRBJ1-2, with a weak D call TRBD1 (5 bases). Trimming pared 1 base from V and 7 bases from J, leaving 13 bases between. From germline, CDR1 is LNHNV and CDR2 YYDKDF (reference sequence). This CDR3 is built from 14 residues. In DNA, the CDR3 is TGTGCCACCAGCAGAGGACCGCAGGGAACTGGCTACACCTTC. It specifies CATSRGPQGTGYTF. Full variable domain (missing parts from reference TRBV15 and TRBJ1-2): DAMVIQNPRYQVTQFGKPVTLSCSQTLNHNVMYWYQQKSSQAPKLLFHYYDKDFNNEADTPDNFQSRRPNTSFCFLDIRSPGLGDTAMYLCATSRGPQGTGYTFGSGTRLTVV.

V usage is TRBV5-4 and J usage is TRBJ2-1, with 12 bases identical to TRBD2. CDR1 is SGHNT and CDR2 is YYREEE in the germline V gene (reference sequence). The ends lost 0 bases at V and 0 bases at J; junction bases unmatched: 7. CDR3 size: 19 residues. Written as DNA, the CDR3 is TGTGCCAGCAGCTTGGTTGGGCTAGCGGGAGGGCGCTCCTACAATGAGCAGTTCTTC. Its protein is CASSLVGLAGGRSYNEQFF.

As to this clone: Distinct nucleotide sequences in the sample also encode this CDR3. The rearrangement uses TRBV7-6 and TRBJ1-4; weak D call: TRBD1 (6 bases). From germline, CDR1 is SGHVS and CDR2 FNYEAQ. Trimming stripped 4 bases from V and 2 bases from J, with 11 bases between. The CDR3 is 15 amino acids. DNA of the CDR3: TGTGCCAGCAGCTCACAGGGAGGGACTAATGAAAAACTGTTTTTT. Protein: CASSSQGGTNEKLFF.

The J gene is TRBJ1-4, the V gene TRBV28; D perhaps matches TRBD1 (5 bases). Germline V CDR1 and CDR2: MDHEN, SYDVKM. This CDR3 comprises 15 residues. V gave up 9 bases and J gave up 0 bases, with 14 bases separating them. CDR3 nucleotides: TGTGCCAGTACCCGCGGGGGAGCAACTAATGAAAAACTGTTTTTT. Translating gives CASTRGGATNEKLFF. Full variable domain (outside the CDR3, taken from reference TRBV28 and TRBJ1-4): DVKVTQSSRYLVKRTGEKVFLECVQDMDHENMFWYRQDPGLGLRLIYFSYDVKMKEKGDIPEGYSVSREKKERFSLILESASTNQTSMYLCASTRGGATNEKLFFGSGTQLSVL.

The J gene is TRBJ1-5, the V gene TRBV27; weak D call: TRBD1 (5 bases). The germline CDR1 and CDR2 sequences are MNHEY and SMNVEV (reference sequence). V was shortened by 4 bases and J by 9 bases, with 16 bases between the two germline ends. The CDR3 totals 14 residues. CDR3 loop: CASSSRQQLRPQHF. In DNA form, the CDR3 reads TGTGCCAGCAGTTCACGACAGCAACTGAGGCCCCAGCATTTT.

The genes are TRBV15 and TRBJ2-1; no firm D call. The germline CDR1 and CDR2 sequences are LNHNV and YYDKDF (reference sequence). V was pared by 0 bases and J by 10 bases, with 7 bases between. This CDR3 is 12 amino acids long. The CDR3, as DNA: TGTGCCACCAGCAGAGAGTCGTTAGAGCAGTTCTTC. This sequence encodes CATSRESLEQFF.

This clone was seen only a few times. This chain joins TRBV18 and TRBJ1-4; D is undetermined. The germline V and J ends were trimmed by 4 bases and 0 bases, with 6 bases remaining between them. The CDR3 consists of 14 residues. Germline V gene sequence: CDR1 KGHSH, CDR2 LQKENI. The CDR3 region has the DNA TGTGCCAGCTCACGACCCACAACTAATGAAAAACTGTTTTTT. Amino acids: CASSRPTTNEKLFF.

The chain carries TRBV2 and TRBJ1-1; 7 bases are shared with TRBD1. The CDR3 spans 12 residues. Germline CDR1 SNHLY, CDR2 FYNNEI. V was clipped by 8 bases and J by 1 base; unmatched bases: 1. The CDR3 DNA follows: TGTGCCAGCGGGACAGCGAACACTGAAGCTTTCTTT. This sequence encodes CASGTANTEAFF.

This clone is a singleton in its sample. The gene calls are TRBV7-2 and TRBJ2-5; possible D gene TRBD2, 5 bases. CDR3 length: 16 amino acids. The germline V gene has CDR1 SGHTA and CDR2 FQGNSA. The V and J ends lost 5 bases and 1 base respectively, with 17 bases between them. The CDR3 reads CASSHLPARGQETQYF. Here the CDR3 DNA reads TGTGCCAGCAGCCACCTGCCCGCCCGGGGCCAAGAGACCCAGTACTTC. Filled out from reference TRBV7-2 and TRBJ2-5, the complete variable domain reads GAGVSQSPSNKVTEKGKDVELRCDPISGHTALYWYRQSLGQGLEFLIYFQGNSAPDKSGLPSDRFSAERTGGSVSTLTIQRTQQEDSAVYLCASSHLPARGQETQYFGPGTRLLVL.